This T cell receptor beta chain is from a study of response to subunit inactivated influenza vaccine. Each CDR3 protein is one row after TCRdb ran MiXCR on the RT-PCR reads. The profile shows approximately 730,000 distinct CDR3 sequences, approximately 14% of them singletons. V dropped 9 bases and J dropped 5 bases, with 16 bases sitting between them. The V gene's germline CDR1 is KGHDR and CDR2 SFDVKD. This CDR3 is 14 amino acids long. The sample here was PBMCs from blood, taken around 15 days before vaccination. This sequence joins TRBV24-1 and TRBJ1-5; D is perhaps TRBD1 (6 bases). This sequence originates from a middle-aged man who received an inactivated influenza vaccine. CDR3 sequence reads: CATRAGTSYQPQHF. Here the CDR3 DNA reads TGTGCCACCCGCGCCGGGACATCCTATCAGCCCCAGCATTTT.